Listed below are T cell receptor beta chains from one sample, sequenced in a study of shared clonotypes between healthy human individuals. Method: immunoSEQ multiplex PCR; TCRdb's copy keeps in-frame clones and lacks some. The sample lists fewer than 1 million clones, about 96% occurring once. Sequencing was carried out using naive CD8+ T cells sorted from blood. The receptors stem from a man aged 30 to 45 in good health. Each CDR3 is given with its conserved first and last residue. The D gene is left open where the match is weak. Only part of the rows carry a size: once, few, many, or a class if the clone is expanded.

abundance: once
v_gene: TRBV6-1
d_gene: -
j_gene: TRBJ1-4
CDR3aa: CASSEGEGATEKLFF
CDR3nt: TGTGCCAGCAGTGAAGGGGAAGGGGCGACAGAAAAACTGTTTTTT

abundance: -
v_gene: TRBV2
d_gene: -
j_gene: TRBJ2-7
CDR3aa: CASRDFDSYEQYF
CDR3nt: TGTGCCAGCAGGGACTTCGACTCCTACGAGCAGTACTTC

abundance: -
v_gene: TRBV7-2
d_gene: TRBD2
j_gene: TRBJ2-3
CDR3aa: CASSGLWAGDTDTQYF
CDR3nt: TGTGCCAGCAGCGGCCTATGGGCGGGAGACACAGATACGCAGTATTTT

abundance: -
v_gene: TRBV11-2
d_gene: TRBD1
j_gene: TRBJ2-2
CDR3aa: CASSLVHGTGPNTGELFF
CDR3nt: TGTGCCAGCAGCTTAGTCCACGGGACAGGTCCGAACACCGGGGAGCTGTTTTTT

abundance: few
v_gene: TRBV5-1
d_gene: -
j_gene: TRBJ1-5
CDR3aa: CASAPAGGNQPQHF
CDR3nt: TGCGCCAGCGCCCCAGCTGGGGGCAATCAGCCCCAGCATTTT

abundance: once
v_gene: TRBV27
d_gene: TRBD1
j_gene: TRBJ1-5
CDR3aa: CASSLDRAGNQPQHF
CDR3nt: TGTGCCAGCAGTTTGGACAGGGCTGGCAATCAGCCCCAGCATTTT

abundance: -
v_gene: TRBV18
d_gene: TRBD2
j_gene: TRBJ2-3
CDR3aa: CASKQDLAGGTDTQYF
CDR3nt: TGTGCCAGCAAACAAGACCTAGCGGGAGGCACAGATACGCAGTATTTT

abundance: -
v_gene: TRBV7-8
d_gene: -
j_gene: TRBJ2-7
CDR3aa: CASSHGGAYEQYF
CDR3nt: TGTGCCAGCAGCCATGGTGGCGCCTACGAGCAGTACTTC

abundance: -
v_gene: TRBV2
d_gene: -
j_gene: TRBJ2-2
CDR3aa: CASSWSDTGELFF
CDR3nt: TGTGCCAGCAGTTGGTCGGACACCGGGGAGCTGTTTTTT

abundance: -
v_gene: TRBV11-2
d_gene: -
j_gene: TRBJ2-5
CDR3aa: CASSFRARDLQETQYF
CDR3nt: TGTGCCAGCAGCTTTAGGGCCCGGGATTTACAAGAGACCCAGTACTTC

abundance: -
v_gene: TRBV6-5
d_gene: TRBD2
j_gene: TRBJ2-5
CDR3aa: CASSYLASGNAETQYF
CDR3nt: TGTGCCAGCAGTTACCTAGCTAGCGGGAATGCGGAGACCCAGTACTTC

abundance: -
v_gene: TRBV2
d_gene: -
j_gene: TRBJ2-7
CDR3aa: CASSVFSGSYEQYF
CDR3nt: TGTGCCAGCAGCGTATTTAGCGGCTCCTACGAGCAGTACTTC

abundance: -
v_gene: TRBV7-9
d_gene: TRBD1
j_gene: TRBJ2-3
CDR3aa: CASSPFRDREDSDTQYF
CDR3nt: TGTGCCAGCAGCCCCTTTAGGGACAGGGAGGATTCAGATACGCAGTATTTT

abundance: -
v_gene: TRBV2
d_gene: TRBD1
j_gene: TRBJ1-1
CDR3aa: CASSEGQGDMNTEAFF
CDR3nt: TGTGCCAGCAGTGAAGGGCAGGGGGATATGAACACTGAAGCTTTCTTT

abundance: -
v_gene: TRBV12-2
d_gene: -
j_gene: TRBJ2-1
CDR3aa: CASRLRRRGRQSYGYNEQFF
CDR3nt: TGTGCAAGTCGCTTGCGCAGGAGGGGACGACAGAGCTACGGATACAATGAGCAGTTCTTC

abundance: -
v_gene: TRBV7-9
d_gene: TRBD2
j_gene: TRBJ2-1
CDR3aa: CASSKLAGGSHEQFF
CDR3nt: TGTGCCAGCAGCAAACTAGCGGGAGGTAGCCATGAGCAGTTCTTC

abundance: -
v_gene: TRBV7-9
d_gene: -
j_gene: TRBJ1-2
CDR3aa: CASSATEGDTF
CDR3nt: TGTGCCAGCAGCGCGACGGAGGGGGACACCTTC

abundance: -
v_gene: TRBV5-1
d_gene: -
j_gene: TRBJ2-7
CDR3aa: CASSPRGYEQYF
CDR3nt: TGCGCCAGCAGCCCGCGGGGCTACGAGCAGTACTTC

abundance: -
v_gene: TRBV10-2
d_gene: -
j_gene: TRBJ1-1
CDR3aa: CASSVTGLNTEAFF
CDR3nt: TGCGCCAGCAGTGTGACAGGATTGAACACTGAAGCTTTCTTT

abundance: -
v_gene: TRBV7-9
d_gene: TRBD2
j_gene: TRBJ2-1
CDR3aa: CASAPDSSGRAKYEQFF
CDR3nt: TGTGCCAGTGCTCCAGACTCTAGCGGGAGGGCCAAATATGAGCAGTTCTTC

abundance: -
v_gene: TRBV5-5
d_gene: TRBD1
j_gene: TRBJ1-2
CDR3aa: CASSQALDRTIYGYTF
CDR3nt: TGTGCCAGCAGCCAGGCCCTGGACAGGACAATTTATGGCTACACCTTC

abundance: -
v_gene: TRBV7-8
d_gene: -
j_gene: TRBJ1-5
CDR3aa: CASSPAASQYNQPQHF
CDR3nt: TGTGCCAGCAGCCCGGCGGCCAGCCAGTACAATCAGCCCCAGCATTTT

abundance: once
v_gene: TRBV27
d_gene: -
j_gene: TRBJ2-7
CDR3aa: CASSFSVSYEQYF
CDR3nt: TGTGCCAGCAGTTTCAGTGTCTCCTACGAGCAGTACTTC

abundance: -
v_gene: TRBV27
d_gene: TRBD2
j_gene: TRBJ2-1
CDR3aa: CASSSTSGRAYNEQFF
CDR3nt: TGTGCCAGCAGTTCCACTAGCGGGAGGGCCTACAATGAGCAGTTCTTC

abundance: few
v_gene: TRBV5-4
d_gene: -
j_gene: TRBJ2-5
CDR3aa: CASSREGGGEIQETQYF
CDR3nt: TGTGCCAGCAGCCGCGAGGGAGGGGGAGAGATCCAAGAGACCCAGTACTTC

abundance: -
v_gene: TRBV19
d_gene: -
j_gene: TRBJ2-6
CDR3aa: CASSPILVPGANVLTF
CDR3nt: TGTGCCAGTTCACCGATACTAGTCCCTGGGGCCAACGTCCTGACTTTC

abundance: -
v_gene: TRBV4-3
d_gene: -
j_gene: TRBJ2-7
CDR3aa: CASSQDGGNYEQYF
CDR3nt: TGCGCCAGCAGCCAAGACGGAGGGAACTACGAGCAGTACTTC

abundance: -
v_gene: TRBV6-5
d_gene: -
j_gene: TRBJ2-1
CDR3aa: CASSLTAYNEQFF
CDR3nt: TGTGCCAGCAGCTTGACAGCTTACAATGAGCAGTTCTTC

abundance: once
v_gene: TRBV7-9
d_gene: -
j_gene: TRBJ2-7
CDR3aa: CASSPERREYEQYF
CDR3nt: TGTGCCAGCAGCCCCGAGCGGAGGGAGTACGAGCAGTACTTC

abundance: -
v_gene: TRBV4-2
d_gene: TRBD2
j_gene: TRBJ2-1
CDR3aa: CASSQGLADNEQFF
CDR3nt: TGTGCCAGCAGCCAAGGACTAGCGGACAATGAGCAGTTCTTC

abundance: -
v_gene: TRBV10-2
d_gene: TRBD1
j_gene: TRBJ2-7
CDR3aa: CASRHQDLSSSSGGNSYEQYF
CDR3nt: TGCGCCAGCAGACACCAGGACCTTTCCTCCTCCTCAGGGGGAAACTCCTACGAGCAGTACTTC

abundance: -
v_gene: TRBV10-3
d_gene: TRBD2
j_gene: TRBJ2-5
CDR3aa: CAISSDQLAGDLATQYF
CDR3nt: TGTGCCATCTCTTCGGACCAACTAGCGGGAGACTTGGCGACCCAGTACTTC

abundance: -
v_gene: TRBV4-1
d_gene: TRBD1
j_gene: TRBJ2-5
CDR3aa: CASSQSTGAGETQYF
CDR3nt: TGCGCCAGCAGCCAGTCCACAGGGGCGGGAGAGACCCAGTACTTC

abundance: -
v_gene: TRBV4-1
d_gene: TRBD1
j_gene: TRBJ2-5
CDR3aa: CASSQGQGGKETQYF
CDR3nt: TGCGCCAGCAGCCAAGGACAGGGTGGGAAAGAGACCCAGTACTTC

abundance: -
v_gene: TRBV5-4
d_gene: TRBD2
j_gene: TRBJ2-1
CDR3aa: CASSPLELADSYNEQFF
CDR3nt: TGTGCCAGCAGCCCCTTGGAACTAGCGGACTCCTACAATGAGCAGTTCTTC

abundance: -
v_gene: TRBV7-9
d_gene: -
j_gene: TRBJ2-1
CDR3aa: CASTSGPTREQFF
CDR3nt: TGTGCCAGCACCTCAGGACCGACACGGGAGCAGTTCTTC

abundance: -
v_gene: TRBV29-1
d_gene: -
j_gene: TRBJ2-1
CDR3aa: CSVEGSRAYNEQFF
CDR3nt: TGCAGCGTTGAGGGCAGCCGGGCCTACAATGAGCAGTTCTTC

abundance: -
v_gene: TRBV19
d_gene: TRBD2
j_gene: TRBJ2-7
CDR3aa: CASSILAGGTYEQYF
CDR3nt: TGTGCCAGTAGTATATTGGCGGGGGGAACCTACGAGCAGTACTTC

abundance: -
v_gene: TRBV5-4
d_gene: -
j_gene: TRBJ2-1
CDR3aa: CASTLTGSSNEQFF
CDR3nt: TGTGCCAGCACCCTAACGGGAAGCTCCAATGAGCAGTTCTTC

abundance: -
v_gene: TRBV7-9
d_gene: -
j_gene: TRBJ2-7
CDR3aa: CASSLTYEQYF
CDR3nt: TGTGCCAGCAGCTTAACGTACGAGCAGTACTTC

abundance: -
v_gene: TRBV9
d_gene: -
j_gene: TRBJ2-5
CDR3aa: CASSVDGDQETQYF
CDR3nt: TGTGCCAGCAGCGTAGATGGCGACCAAGAGACCCAGTACTTC

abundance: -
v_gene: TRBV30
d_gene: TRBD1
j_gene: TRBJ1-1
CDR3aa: CACLRDRGGLGTEAFF
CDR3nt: TGTGCCTGTCTCCGGGACAGGGGGGGTTTAGGCACTGAAGCTTTCTTT

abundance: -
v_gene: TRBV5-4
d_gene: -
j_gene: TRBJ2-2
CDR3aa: CASSPEWGDTGELFF
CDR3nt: TGTGCCAGCAGCCCTGAGTGGGGGGACACCGGGGAGCTGTTTTTT

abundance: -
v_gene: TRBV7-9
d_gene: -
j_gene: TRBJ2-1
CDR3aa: CASSLGGRNEQFF
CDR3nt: TGTGCCAGCAGCTTAGGAGGCCGCAATGAGCAGTTCTTC

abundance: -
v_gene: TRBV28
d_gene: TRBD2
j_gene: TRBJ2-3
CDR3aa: CASSSGTSVESTDTQYF
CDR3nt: TGTGCCAGCAGTTCTGGGACTAGCGTAGAGAGCACAGATACGCAGTATTTT

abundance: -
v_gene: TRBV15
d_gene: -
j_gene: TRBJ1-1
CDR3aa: CATSRDNVDTEAFF
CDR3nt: TGTGCCACCAGCAGAGACAACGTTGACACTGAAGCTTTCTTT

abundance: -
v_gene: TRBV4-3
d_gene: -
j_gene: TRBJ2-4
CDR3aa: CASSQDNQNIQYF
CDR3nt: TGCGCCAGCAGCCAAGATAATCAAAACATTCAGTACTTC

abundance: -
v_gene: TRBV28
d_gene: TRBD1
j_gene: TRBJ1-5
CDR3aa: CASTTGNQPQHF
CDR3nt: TGTGCCAGCACGACAGGGAATCAGCCCCAGCATTTT

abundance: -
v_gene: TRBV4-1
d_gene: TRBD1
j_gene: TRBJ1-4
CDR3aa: CASSQGGTGNEKLFF
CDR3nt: TGCGCCAGCAGCCAAGGGGGGACAGGGAATGAAAAACTGTTTTTT

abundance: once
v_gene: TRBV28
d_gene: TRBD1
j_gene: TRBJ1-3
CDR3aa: CASSVATGGISGNTIYF
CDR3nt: TGTGCCAGCAGTGTAGCTACAGGGGGCATATCTGGAAACACCATATATTTT

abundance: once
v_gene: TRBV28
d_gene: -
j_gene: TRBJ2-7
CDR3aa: CASRGGGKTLMYF
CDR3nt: TGTGCCAGCAGGGGGGGTGGGAAAACCTTGATGTACTTC

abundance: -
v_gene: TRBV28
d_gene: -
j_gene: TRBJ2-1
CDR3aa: CASSFAGEQFF
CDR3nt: TGTGCCAGCAGTTTCGCGGGAGAGCAGTTCTTC

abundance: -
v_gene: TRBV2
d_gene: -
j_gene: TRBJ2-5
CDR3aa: CASPGQTYQETQYF
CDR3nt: TGTGCCAGCCCTGGACAGACGTACCAAGAGACCCAGTACTTC

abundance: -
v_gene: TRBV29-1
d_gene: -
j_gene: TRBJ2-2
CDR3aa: CSVIPSGTGELFF
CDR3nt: TGCAGCGTCATACCTTCAGGGACCGGGGAGCTGTTTTTT